This TCR beta chain is from a study of CD8 T cell repertoires and HIV-1 epitope variants. The protocol was immunoSEQ multiplex PCR, while the TCRdb copy is restricted to in-frame clones and leaves out a portion. The table has several thousand clones, 60% to 80% seen once; the top ten hold more than 35%. CDR1 is SGHRS, CDR2 YFSETQ, per germline. The CDR3 sequence is 15 residues long. V lost 3 bases, J lost 0 bases, and 1 base stayed unmatched. Details on this clone: No antigen is known for it.

The V call is TRBV5-1, the J call TRBJ1-4; 8 positions agree with TRBD1. The sequenced sample consisted of cultured CD8+ T cells derived from PBMCs. This receptor was taken from a male donor with HIV. The CDR3 sequence: CASSSTGATNEKLFF. The CDR3, as DNA: TGCGCCAGCAGCTCGACAGGGGCAACTAATGAAAAACTGTTTTTT.